The clone carrying this T cell receptor beta chain was seen repeatedly, ten times or more. Its target is unknown. Time point given: newly diagnosed GD, antithyroid drugs for less than 3 months. Making the TCR library involved RNA that had been extracted from PBMCs. Per the germline V gene, CDR1 is MNHNS and CDR2 is SASEGT. V lost 4 bases and J lost 1; bases outside the gene matches: 3. The CDR3 runs to 16 residues. Combining iRepertoire HTBI primers with Arm-PCR of CDR3 regions, the authors built TCR beta libraries. One entry per CDR3 protein, called by TCRdb with MiXCR from the multiplex PCR reads. The top ten clones hold 12% of a sample with 550,000 to 700,000 distinct CDR3 sequences, around 16% of them seen once. The sample is drawn from a study of regulatory T cells in long-lasting Graves disease. Overall study findings and caveats: Persistent disease exhibited a predilection for TRBV28, TRBJ1-2 and TRBJ2-5.

This sample also appeared in a second study, on T cells in Graves' hyperthyroidism and ophthalmopathy. That report adds: Clinical symptoms, serum thyroxine, TRAb, thyroid ultrasound and orbital computed tomography informed diagnoses. Primed by the HTBI set, a first-round RT-PCR was run on the TCR CDR3. Also found in blood were most expanded thyroid clonotypes above 0.001.

The rearrangement joins TRBV6-1 to TRBJ2-1, with 11 bases identical to TRBD1. The material sequenced was peripheral blood mononuclear cells (PBMCs), taken at new diagnosis, from a patient treated with antithyroid drugs. This clonotype was sampled from a man between 18 and 35 years old with Graves disease. The chain's CDR3 is CASSGTGGTSYNEQFF. CDR3 bases: TGTGCCAGCAGTGGGACAGGGGGCACGTCCTACAATGAGCAGTTCTTC.